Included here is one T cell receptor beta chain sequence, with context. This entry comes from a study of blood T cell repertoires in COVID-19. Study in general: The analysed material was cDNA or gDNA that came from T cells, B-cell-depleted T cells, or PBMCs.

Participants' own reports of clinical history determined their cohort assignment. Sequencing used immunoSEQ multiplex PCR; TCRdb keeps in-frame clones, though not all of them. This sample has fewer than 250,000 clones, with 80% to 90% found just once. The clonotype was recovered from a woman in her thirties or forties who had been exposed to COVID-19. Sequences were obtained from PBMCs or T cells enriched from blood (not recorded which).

The CDR3 protein is CASSWDIRGTNEKLFF. DNA of the CDR3: TGCGCCAGCAGCTGGGATATCAGGGGGACTAATGAAAAACTGTTTTTT. V gene TRBV5-1 combines with J gene TRBJ1-4, with 7 bases fitting TRBD1. The V gene end was trimmed by 3 bases and the J gene end by 2 bases; junction bases not matched to a gene: 7. The CDR3 spans 16 residues. From germline, CDR1 is SGHRS and CDR2 YFSETQ.